Following are 29 T cell receptor beta chains from one sample sequenced in a study of CD8 T cells in ankylosing spondylitis. No antigen has been assigned to these receptors. TCRdb reprocessed the 5' RACE reads via MiXCR and lists one record per CDR3 protein. The sample lists around 770,000 distinct CDR3 sequences, 10% to 15% occurring once. Findings and limits, study-wide: Under 10 highly homologous variants formed a TCR beta motif that appeared characteristic of ankylosing spondylitis blood.

Material: blood, either unsorted or a sorted T cell fraction (not recorded which). These receptors were taken from a male donor with ankylosing spondylitis.

The chain couples TRBV29-1 to TRBJ1-4, with D possibly TRBD1 on 5 matching bases. This CDR3 has 13 residues. With 6 bases removed from V and 5 bases from J, the gap between germline ends came to 13 bases. Germline V gene sequence: CDR1 SQVTM, CDR2 ANQGSEA. This CDR3 is CSVLGEPNEKLFF. The CDR3 coding sequence is TGCAGCGTCCTAGGGGAGCCCAATGAAAAACTGTTTTTT.

This clonotype was counted many times. The chain links TRBV29-1 to TRBJ1-2; D might be TRBD1 (5 bases). Per the germline V gene, CDR1 is SQVTM and CDR2 is ANQGSEA. Trimming removed 6 bases at V and 3 bases at J, with 26 bases between. The CDR3 consists of 17 residues. DNA for the CDR3: TGCAGCGTGGGGAGTGTACGGGGACGCCCTATGCACTATGGCTACACCTTC. Translating it yields CSVGSVRGRPMHYGYTF.

This clonotype came up a few times. The chain recombines TRBV15 with TRBJ1-1; the match to TRBD1 covers 7 bases. CDR3 size: 15 residues. The trim removed 5 bases at V and 4 bases at J, leaving 10 bases unmatched. The germline V gene has CDR1 LNHNV and CDR2 YYDKDF (reference sequence). CDR3 region: CATSDPGGKSTEAFF. In nucleotides, the CDR3 is TGTGCCACCAGCGATCCAGGGGGTAAGAGCACTGAAGCTTTCTTT.

This chain connects TRBV10-3 to TRBJ1-2; TRBD1 might be the D (5 bases). The CDR3 has 14 residues. CDR1 is ENHRY, CDR2 SYGVKD, per germline. V lost 8 bases and J lost 2, with 15 bases in between. The DNA for the CDR3 is TGTGCCATCCTAGCCGGGCAGGGAAACTATGGCTACACCTTC. Its translation is CAILAGQGNYGYTF.

This clonotype occurred a few times. The chain carries TRBV9 and TRBJ2-1; 8 bases are shared with TRBD2. CDR3 length equals 16 residues. The J segment lost 2 bases and the V segment lost 4 bases, leaving 8 bases of the junction unmatched. Per the germline V gene, CDR1 is SGDLS and CDR2 is YYNGEE. The CDR3 sequence is CASSSLMRGAYNEQFF. CDR3 bases: TGTGCCAGCAGCTCATTGATGCGGGGGGCCTACAATGAGCAGTTCTTC.

The J gene is TRBJ1-6, the V gene TRBV20-1, with 8 bases lining up with TRBD1. Per the germline V gene, CDR1 is DFQATT and CDR2 is SNEGSKA (reference sequence). The CDR3 is 15 residues long. The V segment lost 0 bases and the J segment 8 bases; nucleotides outside the gene matches: 6. The CDR3 DNA reads TGCAGTGCTAGAGATCCCGCAGGGGGCGATTCACCCCTCCACTTT. It yields the protein CSARDPAGGDSPLHF.

Many counts were recorded for this clonotype. The DNA of the CDR3 is TGCAGTGCTTCGCGGGACGCCTACGAGCAGTACTTC. Translation: CSASRDAYEQYF. J is TRBJ2-7 and V is TRBV20-1; TRBD2 is a possible D gene (6 bases). Deletions cut 5 bases from V and 2 bases from J, with 10 bases between. From germline, CDR1 is DFQATT and CDR2 SNEGSKA (reference sequence). The length of the CDR3 is 12 residues.

This clonotype was detected a few times. The V gene is TRBV5-1, the J gene TRBJ2-7; D gene uncertain. The V end lost 0 bases, the J end lost 5 bases, and 12 bases lay between the germline ends. The CDR3 is made up of 14 amino acids. Germline V CDR1 and CDR2: SGHRS, YFSETQ. CDR3 nucleotides: TGCGCCAGCAGCTTGGGCCCCAGTTCGGACGAGCAGTACTTC. It yields the protein CASSLGPSSDEQYF.

This clonotype was observed a few times. This rearrangement joins TRBV29-1 to TRBJ2-7, with D hard to call. From germline, CDR1 is SQVTM and CDR2 ANQGSEA. This CDR3 contains 12 residues. V gave up 2 bases and J gave up 5 bases, with 10 bases separating them. CDR3 sequence: CSVEQDRDEQYF. Here the CDR3 DNA reads TGCAGCGTTGAACAGGATCGAGACGAGCAGTACTTC.

This clonotype has ten or more counts. This sequence joins TRBV20-1 and TRBJ2-1; the D call may be TRBD1 or TRBD2 (5 bases each). The CDR3 sequence is 18 residues long. From germline, CDR1 is DFQATT and CDR2 SNEGSKA (reference sequence). The V and J ends lost 1 base and 1 base respectively, with 20 bases between them. The CDR3 spells CSARVGVTGRSSYNEQFF. In DNA form, the CDR3 reads TGCAGTGCTAGAGTGGGGGTGACGGGCCGTTCTTCCTACAATGAGCAGTTCTTC.

The chain has TRBV6-1 and TRBJ2-3; D not resolved. The CDR3 contains 14 residues. With 5 bases removed from V and 1 base from J, the gap between germline ends came to 10 bases. Germline values: CDR1 MNHNS, CDR2 SASEGT. This CDR3 reads CASSSLARTDTQYF. The CDR3 nucleotides are TGTGCCAGCAGTAGTCTCGCGCGCACAGATACGCAGTATTTT.

The J gene is TRBJ2-2, the V gene TRBV21-1; TRBD2 is the table's D call and was not checked against the DNA. TRBV21-1 is noted as a pseudogene. CDR3 length equals 18 residues. The CDR3: CASRKGLAGGLVTGELFF. For the CDR3, the DNA is TGTGCCAGCAGAAAAGGACTAGCGGGGGGGTTAGTCACCGGGGAGCTGTTTTTT.

This clonotype occurred a few times. The chain recombines TRBV6-1 with TRBJ2-5; the match to TRBD2 covers 7 bases. The CDR3 runs 14 residues. Germline-derived CDR1 and CDR2 are MNHNS and SASEGT. The J segment lost 4 bases and the V segment lost 3 bases, leaving 5 bases of the junction unmatched. Written as DNA, the CDR3 is TGTGCCAGCAGTGATTGGTCGGGGGGAGAGACCCAGTACTTC. The encoded protein is CASSDWSGGETQYF.

This clonotype has only a few counts. V gene TRBV20-1 combines with J gene TRBJ2-1; 13 positions match TRBD2. Germline-derived CDR1 and CDR2 are DFQATT and SNEGSKA (reference sequence). The CDR3 totals 19 residues. The V and J ends lost 0 bases and 6 bases, in that order; junction bases with no gene match: 14. The CDR3 here is CSARDPTSGGLGWGNEQFF. The CDR3 DNA is TGCAGTGCTAGAGACCCGACTAGCGGGGGGCTTGGATGGGGCAATGAGCAGTTCTTC.

The chain employs TRBV20-1 and TRBJ2-7, with TRBD2 as a possible D gene (6 bases). V was clipped by 6 bases and J by 6 bases, with 12 bases between them. Germline CDR1 and CDR2: DFQATT and SNEGSKA (reference sequence). The CDR3 is 11 residues long. CDR3 region: CSALGGIEQYF. The CDR3 DNA follows: TGCAGTGCCCTGGGGGGAATCGAGCAGTACTTC.

The gene calls are TRBV5-1 and TRBJ2-7, with 9 bases aligning to TRBD1. Germline CDR1 SGHRS, CDR2 YFSETQ. Trimming cost V 3 bases and J 6 bases; bases outside gene matches: 10. The CDR3 has 15 residues. CDR3 in DNA: TGCGCCAGCAGCTGGAGTAGACAGGGGGAAGGCGAGCAGTACTTC. It yields the protein CASSWSRQGEGEQYF.

The chain uses TRBV18 and TRBJ1-1; D gene ambiguous. The CDR3 is made up of 16 amino acids. Germline assignment: CDR1 KGHSH and CDR2 LQKENI. V dropped 0 bases and J dropped 3 bases, with 14 bases sitting between them. The CDR3 sequence: CASSPPPGSGDTEAFF. In DNA, the CDR3 is TGTGCCAGCTCACCACCGCCGGGGTCCGGGGACACTGAAGCTTTCTTT.

The chain links TRBV5-1 to TRBJ1-1; 7 nucleotides agree with TRBD1. This CDR3 has 15 residues. CDR1 SGHRS and CDR2 YFSETQ come from the germline V gene. The V and J ends lost 2 bases and 1 base, in that order; junction bases with no gene match: 5. CDR3 DNA sequence: TGCGCCAGCAGCTTTACAGGGGATGGGAACACTGAAGCTTTCTTT. It codes for CASSFTGDGNTEAFF.

This clonotype was recorded many times. This rearrangement joins TRBV29-1 to TRBJ2-3; D might be TRBD2 (6 bases). Germline V gives CDR1 SQVTM, CDR2 ANQGSEA. Trimming left V 8 bases short and J 8 bases short, with 23 bases between. The CDR3 extends over 14 amino acids. CDR3 residues: CSLPSRSVGGTQYF. For the CDR3, the DNA is TGCAGCCTGCCGAGCAGGAGCGTCGGGGGTACGCAGTATTTT.

This rearrangement joins TRBV7-2 to TRBJ2-5; D call uncertain. The V end was cut by 8 bases, the J end by 5 bases, with 15 bases between. The CDR3 loop spans 13 amino acids. CDR1 SGHTA and CDR2 FQGNSA come from the germline V gene. Here the CDR3 reads CASLRTGRETQYF. In DNA, the CDR3 is TGTGCCAGCCTTCGAACCGGACGGGAGACCCAGTACTTC.

This chain uses TRBV29-1 with TRBJ2-1; 7 bases align to TRBD2. The J segment lost 6 bases and the V segment lost 5 bases, leaving 22 bases of the junction unmatched. The germline gives CDR1 SQVTM, CDR2 ANQGSEA. This CDR3 is built from 18 residues. CDR3 loop: CSVRMRLAEVRRGNEQFF. In DNA form, the CDR3 reads TGCAGCGTTCGGATGCGTCTAGCGGAAGTCAGGAGGGGCAATGAGCAGTTCTTC.

This clonotype has a handful of counts. The CDR3 loop reads CASSRIPGQGGAENIQYF. In DNA form, the CDR3 reads TGCGCCAGCAGCCGTATACCAGGACAGGGAGGTGCAGAAAACATTCAGTACTTC. The V gene is TRBV4-3, the J gene TRBJ2-4, with 8 bases matching TRBD1. J was trimmed by 5 bases and V by 4 bases; bases with no gene match: 16. Germline V gene sequence: CDR1 LGHNA, CDR2 YSLEER. This CDR3 comprises 18 residues.

This clonotype has just a few counts. V gene TRBV4-2 combines with J gene TRBJ2-1; 12 nucleotides match TRBD2. This CDR3 region has 19 residues. CDR1 and CDR2 (germline): LGHNA, YNFKEQ. The J segment lost 8 bases and the V segment lost 1 base, leaving 15 bases of the junction unmatched. CDR3 residues: CASSQAFASGRASIDEQFF. In nucleotides, the CDR3 is TGTGCCAGCAGCCAAGCATTTGCTAGCGGGAGGGCCAGTATCGATGAGCAGTTCTTC.

This clonotype was detected many times. The chain joins TRBV20-1 to TRBJ1-4, with 8 bases that match TRBD1. The CDR3 is made up of 15 amino acids. V was pared by 5 bases and J by 0 bases, with 5 bases of the junction left unmatched. The germline gives CDR1 DFQATT, CDR2 SNEGSKA (reference sequence). The CDR3 region has the DNA TGCAGTGCTGTGGGACAGGCAGCAACTAATGAAAAACTGTTTTTT. Protein: CSAVGQAATNEKLFF.

The chain recombines TRBV28 with TRBJ2-1; no reliable D call. The CDR3 loop spans 14 amino acids. Per germline, CDR1 MDHEN and CDR2 SYDVKM. The germline V and J ends were trimmed by 6 bases and 8 bases, with 17 bases remaining between them. The CDR3 DNA follows: TGTGCCAGCAGACGGCCGGACCCTACCTATGAGCAGTTCTTC. It yields the protein CASRRPDPTYEQFF.

This clonotype showed up many times. The rearrangement joins TRBV4-3 to TRBJ1-6, with a weak D call TRBD1 (5 bases). Per germline, CDR1 LGHNA and CDR2 YSLEER. The CDR3 contains 13 residues. V was clipped by 1 base and J by 10 bases, with 8 bases between them. CDR3 in DNA: TGCGCCAGCAGCCAAGGTTGGGACTCACCCCTCCACTTT. It translates to CASSQGWDSPLHF.

This clonotype has a count of ten or more. The chain joins TRBV7-2 to TRBJ2-3; 8 nucleotides match TRBD1. V shed 1 base and J 2 bases; nucleotides not matched to a gene: 2. The CDR3 runs to 15 residues. Germline assignment: CDR1 SGHTA and CDR2 FQGNSA. CDR3 protein: CASSLGTGPTDTQYF. The DNA of the CDR3 is TGTGCCAGCAGCTTAGGGACAGGGCCCACAGATACGCAGTATTTT. The complete variable domain, with remaining parts taken from reference TRBV7-2 and TRBJ2-3, reads GAGVSQSPSNKVTEKGKDVELRCDPISGHTALYWYRQSLGQGLEFLIYFQGNSAPDKSGLPSDRFSAERTGGSVSTLTIQRTQQEDSAVYLCASSLGTGPTDTQYFGPGTRLTVL.

This clonotype was detected ten times or more. The chain couples TRBV7-9 to TRBJ2-5; maybe TRBD1 (7 bases). V lost 6 bases, J lost 4 bases, and 12 bases lay in between. The CDR3 spans 13 residues. Germline V gene data show CDR1 as SEHNR and CDR2 as FQNEAQ (reference sequence). The CDR3 bases are TGTGCCAGCAGTTCCAGGGGGGCAGAGACCCAGTACTTC. Its translation is CASSSRGAETQYF.

This chain uses TRBV15 with TRBJ2-7; the D gene could be TRBD1 or TRBD2 (5 bases each). Germline loops: CDR1 LNHNV, CDR2 YYDKDF (reference sequence). This CDR3 is built from 14 residues. V dropped 0 bases and J dropped 6 bases, with 12 bases sitting between them. CDR3 in amino acids: CATSREGPGGEQYF. The CDR3 nucleotides read TGTGCCACCAGCAGAGAGGGACCTGGGGGCGAGCAGTACTTC.